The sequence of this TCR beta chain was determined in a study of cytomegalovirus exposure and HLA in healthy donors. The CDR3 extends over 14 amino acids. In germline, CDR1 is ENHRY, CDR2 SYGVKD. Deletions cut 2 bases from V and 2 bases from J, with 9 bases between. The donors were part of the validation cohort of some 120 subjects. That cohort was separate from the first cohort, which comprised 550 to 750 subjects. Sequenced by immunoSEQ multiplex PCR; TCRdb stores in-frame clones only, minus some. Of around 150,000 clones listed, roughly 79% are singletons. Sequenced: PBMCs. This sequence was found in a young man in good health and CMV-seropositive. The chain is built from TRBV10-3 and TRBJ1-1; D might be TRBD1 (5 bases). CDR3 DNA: TGTGCCATCAGTGAGCAGACAGCCAACACTGAAGCTTTCTTT. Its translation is CAISEQTANTEAFF.